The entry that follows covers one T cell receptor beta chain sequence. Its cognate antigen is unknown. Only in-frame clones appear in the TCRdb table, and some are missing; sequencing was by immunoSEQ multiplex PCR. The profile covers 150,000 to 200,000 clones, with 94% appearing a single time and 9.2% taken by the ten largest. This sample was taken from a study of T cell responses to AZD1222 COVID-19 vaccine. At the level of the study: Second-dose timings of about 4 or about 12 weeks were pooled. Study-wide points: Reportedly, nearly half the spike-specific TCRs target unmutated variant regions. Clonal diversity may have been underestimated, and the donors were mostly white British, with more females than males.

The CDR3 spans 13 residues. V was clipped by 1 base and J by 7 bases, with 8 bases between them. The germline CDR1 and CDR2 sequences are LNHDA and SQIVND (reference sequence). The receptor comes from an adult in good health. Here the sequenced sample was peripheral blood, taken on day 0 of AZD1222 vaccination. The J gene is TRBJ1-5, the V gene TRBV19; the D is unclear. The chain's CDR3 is CASSIVGWQPQHF. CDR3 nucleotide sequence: TGTGCCAGTAGTATAGTGGGGTGGCAGCCCCAGCATTTT. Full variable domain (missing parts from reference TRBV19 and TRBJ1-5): DGGITQSPKYLFRKEGQNVTLSCEQNLNHDAMYWYRQDPGQGLRLIYYSQIVNDFQKGDIAEGYSVSREKKESFPLTVTSAQKNPTAFYLCASSIVGWQPQHFGDGTRLSIL.